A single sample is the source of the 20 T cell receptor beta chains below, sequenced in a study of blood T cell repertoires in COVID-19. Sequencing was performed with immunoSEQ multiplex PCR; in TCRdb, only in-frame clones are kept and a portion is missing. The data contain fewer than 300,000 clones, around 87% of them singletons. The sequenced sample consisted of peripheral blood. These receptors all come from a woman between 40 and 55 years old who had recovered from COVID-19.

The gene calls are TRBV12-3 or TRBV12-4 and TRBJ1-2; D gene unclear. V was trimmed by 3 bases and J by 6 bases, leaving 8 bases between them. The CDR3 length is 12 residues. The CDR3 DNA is TGTGCCAGCAGTTTTTATACAGATGGCTACACCTTC. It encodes CASSFYTDGYTF.

The CDR3 bases are TGTGCCAGCAGCTGGGGACAGGGGGCGAGGGGCTACACCTTC. Residues: CASSWGQGARGYTF. The chain recombines TRBV5-6 with TRBJ1-2; the match to TRBD1 covers 12 bases. CDR1 is SGHDT and CDR2 is YYEEEE in the germline V gene. The CDR3 totals 14 residues. With V trimmed by 3 bases and J by 8 bases, 5 bases remained unmatched. Combining the CDR3 with reference TRBV5-6 and TRBJ1-2 gives the whole variable domain DAGVTQSPTHLIKTRGQQVTLRCSPKSGHDTVSWYQQALGQGPQFIFQYYEEEERQRGNFPDRFSGHQFPNYSSELNVNALLLGDSALYLCASSWGQGARGYTFGSGTRLTVV.

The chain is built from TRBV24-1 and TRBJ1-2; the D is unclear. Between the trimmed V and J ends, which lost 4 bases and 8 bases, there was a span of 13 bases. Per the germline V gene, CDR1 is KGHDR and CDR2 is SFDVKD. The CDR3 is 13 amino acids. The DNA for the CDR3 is TGTGCCACCAGTGACAACGACTCAGAGGGCTACACCTTC. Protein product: CATSDNDSEGYTF.

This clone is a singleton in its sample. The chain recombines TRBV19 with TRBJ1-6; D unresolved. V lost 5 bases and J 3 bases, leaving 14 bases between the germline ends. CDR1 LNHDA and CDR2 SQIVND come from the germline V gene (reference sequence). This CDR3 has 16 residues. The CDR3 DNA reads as TGTGCCAGTAGTCCCTTCGGGGATAACTATAATTCACCCCTCCACTTT. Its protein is CASSPFGDNYNSPLHF.

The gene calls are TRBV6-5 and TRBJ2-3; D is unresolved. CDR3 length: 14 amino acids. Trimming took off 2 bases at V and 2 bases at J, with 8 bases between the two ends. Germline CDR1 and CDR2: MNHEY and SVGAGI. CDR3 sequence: CASSYGVITDTQYF. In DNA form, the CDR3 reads TGTGCCAGCAGTTACGGAGTTATCACAGATACGCAGTATTTT.

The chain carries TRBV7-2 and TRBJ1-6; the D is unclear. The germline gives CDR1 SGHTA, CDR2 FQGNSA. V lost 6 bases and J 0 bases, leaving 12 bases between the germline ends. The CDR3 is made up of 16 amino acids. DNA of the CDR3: TGTGCCAGCAGGGGTTGGGCCAACTCCTATAATTCACCCCTCCACTTT. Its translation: CASRGWANSYNSPLHF.

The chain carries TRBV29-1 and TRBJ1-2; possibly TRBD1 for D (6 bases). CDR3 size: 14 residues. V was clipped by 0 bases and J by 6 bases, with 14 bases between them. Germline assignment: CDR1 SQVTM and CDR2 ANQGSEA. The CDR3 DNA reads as TGCAGCGTTGAAGAAACAGGGTTTTACCATGGCTACACCTTC. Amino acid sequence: CSVEETGFYHGYTF. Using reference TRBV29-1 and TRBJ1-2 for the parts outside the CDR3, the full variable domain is SAVISQKPSRDICQRGTSLTIQCQVDSQVTMMFWYRQQPGQSLTLIATANQGSEATYESGFVIDKFPISRPNLTFSTLTVSNMSPEDSSIYLCSVEETGFYHGYTFGSGTRLTVV.

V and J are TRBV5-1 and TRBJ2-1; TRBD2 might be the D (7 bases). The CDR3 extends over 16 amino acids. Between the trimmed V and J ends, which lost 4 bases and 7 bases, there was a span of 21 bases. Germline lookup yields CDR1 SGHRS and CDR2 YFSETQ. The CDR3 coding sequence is TGCGCCAGCAGCCCTCGAGGTGGGGGGGCCGGGAATGAGCAGTTCTTC. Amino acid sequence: CASSPRGGGAGNEQFF.

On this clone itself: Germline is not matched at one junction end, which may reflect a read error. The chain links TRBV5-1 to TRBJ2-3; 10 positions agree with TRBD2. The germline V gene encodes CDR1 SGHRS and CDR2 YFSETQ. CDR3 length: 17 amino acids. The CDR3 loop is CASSLTASGGGTDTQYF. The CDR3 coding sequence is TGCGCCAGCAGCTTGACGGCTAGCGGGGGCGGCACGGATACGCAGTATTTT.

CDR3 loop: CSASLGYGYTF. The CDR3, as DNA: TGCAGTGCCTCCCTAGGCTATGGCTACACCTTC. The J gene is TRBJ1-2, the V gene TRBV20-1; D not certain. V lost 6 bases to trimming and J lost 4 bases, with 9 bases between them. The CDR3 is 11 residues long. The germline V gene has CDR1 DFQATT and CDR2 SNEGSKA (reference sequence).

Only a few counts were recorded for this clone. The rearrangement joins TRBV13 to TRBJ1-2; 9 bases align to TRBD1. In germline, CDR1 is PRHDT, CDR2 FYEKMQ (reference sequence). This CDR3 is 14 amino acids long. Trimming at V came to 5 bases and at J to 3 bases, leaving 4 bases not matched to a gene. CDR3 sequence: CASSRTGVDYGYTF. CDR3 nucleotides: TGTGCCAGCAGCCGGACAGGGGTCGACTATGGCTACACCTTC. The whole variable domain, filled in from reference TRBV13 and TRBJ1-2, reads AAGVIQSPRHLIKEKRETATLKCYPIPRHDTVYWYQQGPGQDPQFLISFYEKMQSDKGSIPDRFSAQQFSDYHSELNMSSLELGDSALYFCASSRTGVDYGYTFGSGTRLTVV.

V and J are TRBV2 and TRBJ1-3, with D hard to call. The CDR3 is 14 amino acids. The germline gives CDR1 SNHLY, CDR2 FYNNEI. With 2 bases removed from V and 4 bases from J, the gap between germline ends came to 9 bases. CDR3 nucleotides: TGTGCCAGCAGTGAATGGACTGTCGGAAACACCATATATTTT. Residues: CASSEWTVGNTIYF.

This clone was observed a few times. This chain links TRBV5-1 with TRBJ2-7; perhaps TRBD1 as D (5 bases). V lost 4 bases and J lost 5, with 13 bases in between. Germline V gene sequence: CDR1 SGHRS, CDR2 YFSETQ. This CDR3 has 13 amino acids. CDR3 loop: CASSKVARDEQYF. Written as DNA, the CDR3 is TGCGCCAGCAGCAAAGTCGCCAGGGACGAGCAGTACTTC.

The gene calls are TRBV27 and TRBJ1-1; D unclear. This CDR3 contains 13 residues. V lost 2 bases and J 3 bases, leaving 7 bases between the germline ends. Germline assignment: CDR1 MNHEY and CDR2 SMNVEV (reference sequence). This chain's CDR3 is CASSLSPDTEAFF. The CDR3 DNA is TGTGCCAGCAGTTTAAGCCCGGACACTGAAGCTTTCTTT.

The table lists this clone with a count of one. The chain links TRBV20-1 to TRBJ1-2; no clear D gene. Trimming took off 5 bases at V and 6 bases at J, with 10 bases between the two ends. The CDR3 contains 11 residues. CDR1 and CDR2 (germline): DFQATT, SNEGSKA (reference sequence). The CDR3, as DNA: TGCAGTGCTCTAGTCAACAATGGCTACACCTTC. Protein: CSALVNNGYTF.

Written as DNA, the CDR3 is TGCGCCAGCAGCTTGGCCCAGGGGGCTGGGGAAGAAAAACTGTTTTTT. This translates into CASSLAQGAGEEKLFF. V and J are TRBV5-1 and TRBJ1-4; 8 bases agree with TRBD1. Germline-derived CDR1 and CDR2 are SGHRS and YFSETQ. This CDR3 has 16 amino acids. V shed 0 bases and J 8 bases; nucleotides not matched to a gene: 9.

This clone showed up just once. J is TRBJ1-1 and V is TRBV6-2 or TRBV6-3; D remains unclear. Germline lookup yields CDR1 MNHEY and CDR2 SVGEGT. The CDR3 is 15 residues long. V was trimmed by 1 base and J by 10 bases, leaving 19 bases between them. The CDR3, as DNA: TGTGCCAGCAGTTACTTTTTGGCGGCCCGGCCGGGAGCTTTCTTT. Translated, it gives CASSYFLAARPGAFF.

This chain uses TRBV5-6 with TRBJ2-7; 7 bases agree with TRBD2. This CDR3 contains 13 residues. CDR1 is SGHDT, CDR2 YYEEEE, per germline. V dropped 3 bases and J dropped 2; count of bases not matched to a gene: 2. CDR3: CASSSGLAYEQYF. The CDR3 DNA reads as TGTGCCAGCAGCTCCGGACTAGCCTACGAGCAGTACTTC. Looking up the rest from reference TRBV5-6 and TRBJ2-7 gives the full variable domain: DAGVTQSPTHLIKTRGQQVTLRCSPKSGHDTVSWYQQALGQGPQFIFQYYEEEERQRGNFPDRFSGHQFPNYSSELNVNALLLGDSALYLCASSSGLAYEQYFGPGTRLTVT.

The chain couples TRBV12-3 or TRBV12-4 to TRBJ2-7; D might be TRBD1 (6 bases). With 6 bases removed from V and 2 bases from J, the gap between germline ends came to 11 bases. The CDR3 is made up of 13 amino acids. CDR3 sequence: CASSSDSTYEQYF. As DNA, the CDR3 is TGTGCCAGCAGCTCGGACAGCACCTACGAGCAGTACTTC.

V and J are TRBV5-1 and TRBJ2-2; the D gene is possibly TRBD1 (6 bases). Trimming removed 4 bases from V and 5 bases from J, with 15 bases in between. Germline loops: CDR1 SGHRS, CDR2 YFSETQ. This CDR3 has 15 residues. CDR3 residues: CASSLGQINTGELFF. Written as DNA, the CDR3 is TGCGCCAGCAGCCTCGGACAGATCAATACCGGGGAGCTGTTTTTT. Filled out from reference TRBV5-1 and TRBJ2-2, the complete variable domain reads KAGVTQTPRYLIKTRGQQVTLSCSPISGHRSVSWYQQTPGQGLQFLFEYFSETQRNKGNFPGRFSGRQFSNSRSEMNVSTLELGDSALYLCASSLGQINTGELFFGEGSRLTVL.